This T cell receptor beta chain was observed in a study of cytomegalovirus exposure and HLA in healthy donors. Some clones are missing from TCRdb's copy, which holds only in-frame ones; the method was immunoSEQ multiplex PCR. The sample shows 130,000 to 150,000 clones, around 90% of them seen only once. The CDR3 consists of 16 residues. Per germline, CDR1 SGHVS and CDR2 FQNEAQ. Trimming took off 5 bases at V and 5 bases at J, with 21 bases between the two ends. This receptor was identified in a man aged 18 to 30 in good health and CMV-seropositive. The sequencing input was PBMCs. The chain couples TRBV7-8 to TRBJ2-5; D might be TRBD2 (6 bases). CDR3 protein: CASSLPSGSGGETQYF. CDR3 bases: TGTGCCAGCAGCCTCCCAAGTGGTAGCGGAGGGGAGACCCAGTACTTC. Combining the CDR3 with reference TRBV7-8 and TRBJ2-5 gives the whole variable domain GAGVSQSPRYKVAKRGQDVALRCDPISGHVSLFWYQQALGQGPEFLTYFQNEAQLDKSGLPSDRFFAERPEGSVSTLKIQRTQQEDSAVYLCASSLPSGSGGETQYFGPGTRLLVL.